This T cell receptor beta chain is from a study of blood T cell repertoires in COVID-19. There are 14 residues in the CDR3. CDR1 is MNHEY, CDR2 SVGAGI, per germline. J was trimmed by 0 bases and V by 8 bases; bases with no gene match: 7. Here immunoSEQ multiplex PCR was the method, and the copy in TCRdb shows in-frame clones only, minus some. The data show roughly 70,000 clones, around 70% seen once. The clonotype originates from a man between 65 and 79 years old with acute or convalescent COVID-19. The rearrangement joins TRBV6-5 to TRBJ2-7; 7 bases match TRBD1. The sample was peripheral blood. The CDR3 nucleotides read TGTGCCAGCTCCCAAGGGACAGTCTCCTACGAGCAGTACTTC. Translation: CASSQGTVSYEQYF.